Listed below are T cell receptor beta chains from one sample, sequenced in a study of blood T cell repertoires in COVID-19. Assay used: immunoSEQ multiplex PCR; TCRdb lists only in-frame clones, some missing. Of around 30,000 clones detected, around 83% appear once; the ten largest clones hold almost 25%. Sequenced sample: peripheral blood. The origin of the receptors is a human donor in a cohort sampled during active COVID-19. Both conserved end residues are part of each CDR3. D genes are given only for firm matches. Clone size is shown for a subset of rows, as once, few, many or a class of expanded clone.

DNA,CDR3,V,size,length,J,D
TGTGCCAGTAGTGGGTGGAGGGGGGGTGGCACAGATACGCAGTATTTT,CASSGWRGGGTDTQYF,TRBV19,.,16,TRBJ2-3,.
TGTGCCAGCAGTTTCGCAGGGGTTACTGAAGCTTTCTTT,CASSFAGVTEAFF,TRBV12-3/TRBV12-4,few,13,TRBJ1-1,.
TGTGCCAGCAGCTCCTTTGCGGGAGTCTTCTTCGACGCCGGGGAGCTGTTTTTT,CASSSFAGVFFDAGELFF,TRBV7-2,few,18,TRBJ2-2,TRBD2
TGCAGTGCCCTCGGGTGGTATGGCTACACCTTC,CSALGWYGYTF,TRBV20-1,.,11,TRBJ1-2,.
TGTGCCAGTAGCGCTACTAGCGGGAGCTACAATGAGCAGTTCTTC,CASSATSGSYNEQFF,TRBV19,.,15,TRBJ2-1,TRBD2
TGTGCCAGCAGCCAAGGCTTTGGAGGACTAGCGGGGGAACGCTACGAGCAGTACTTC,CASSQGFGGLAGERYEQYF,TRBV3-1/TRBV3-2,.,19,TRBJ2-7,TRBD2
TGTGCCAGTAGTGCAAGGACAGGGGGAGGTGAGACCCAGTACTTC,CASSARTGGGETQYF,TRBV19,.,15,TRBJ2-5,TRBD1
TGTGCCAGCTCATCCGTACCCGGGACTGAAGCTTTCTTT,CASSSVPGTEAFF,TRBV18,.,13,TRBJ1-1,.
TGCGCCAGCAGCCTAAACAGGGATCAGCCCCAGCATTTT,CASSLNRDQPQHF,TRBV4-1,.,13,TRBJ1-5,.
TGTGCCAGCAGTCCGGACAGGGTATTCCACGAGCAGTACTTC,CASSPDRVFHEQYF,TRBV6-2/TRBV6-3,.,14,TRBJ2-7,TRBD1
TGTGCCAGCAGCTCCATTATAGGCGCGGGGACCTCCACAGATACGCAGTATTTT,CASSSIIGAGTSTDTQYF,TRBV7-9,.,18,TRBJ2-3,.
TGTGCCAGCAGTTACCCCTCCGGGACCCAGTACTTC,CASSYPSGTQYF,TRBV6-2/TRBV6-3,.,12,TRBJ2-5,.
TGTGCCAGCGCCAAGGGGCAGGAAGATGGCTACACCTTC,CASAKGQEDGYTF,TRBV5-5,.,13,TRBJ1-2,.
TGTGCCAGCAGCGTAGGGGGGGTTACCTACGAGCAGTACTTC,CASSVGGVTYEQYF,TRBV9,once,14,TRBJ2-7,.
TGTGCCAGCAGCCGACTAGCGGGAGATTTAATAGCCAAAAACATTCAGTACTTC,CASSRLAGDLIAKNIQYF,TRBV28,.,18,TRBJ2-4,TRBD2
TGTGCCATCAGTGAGCCCGGGGACAGGGGGAATATAGGCTACGAGCAGTACTTC,CAISEPGDRGNIGYEQYF,TRBV10-3,.,18,TRBJ2-7,TRBD1